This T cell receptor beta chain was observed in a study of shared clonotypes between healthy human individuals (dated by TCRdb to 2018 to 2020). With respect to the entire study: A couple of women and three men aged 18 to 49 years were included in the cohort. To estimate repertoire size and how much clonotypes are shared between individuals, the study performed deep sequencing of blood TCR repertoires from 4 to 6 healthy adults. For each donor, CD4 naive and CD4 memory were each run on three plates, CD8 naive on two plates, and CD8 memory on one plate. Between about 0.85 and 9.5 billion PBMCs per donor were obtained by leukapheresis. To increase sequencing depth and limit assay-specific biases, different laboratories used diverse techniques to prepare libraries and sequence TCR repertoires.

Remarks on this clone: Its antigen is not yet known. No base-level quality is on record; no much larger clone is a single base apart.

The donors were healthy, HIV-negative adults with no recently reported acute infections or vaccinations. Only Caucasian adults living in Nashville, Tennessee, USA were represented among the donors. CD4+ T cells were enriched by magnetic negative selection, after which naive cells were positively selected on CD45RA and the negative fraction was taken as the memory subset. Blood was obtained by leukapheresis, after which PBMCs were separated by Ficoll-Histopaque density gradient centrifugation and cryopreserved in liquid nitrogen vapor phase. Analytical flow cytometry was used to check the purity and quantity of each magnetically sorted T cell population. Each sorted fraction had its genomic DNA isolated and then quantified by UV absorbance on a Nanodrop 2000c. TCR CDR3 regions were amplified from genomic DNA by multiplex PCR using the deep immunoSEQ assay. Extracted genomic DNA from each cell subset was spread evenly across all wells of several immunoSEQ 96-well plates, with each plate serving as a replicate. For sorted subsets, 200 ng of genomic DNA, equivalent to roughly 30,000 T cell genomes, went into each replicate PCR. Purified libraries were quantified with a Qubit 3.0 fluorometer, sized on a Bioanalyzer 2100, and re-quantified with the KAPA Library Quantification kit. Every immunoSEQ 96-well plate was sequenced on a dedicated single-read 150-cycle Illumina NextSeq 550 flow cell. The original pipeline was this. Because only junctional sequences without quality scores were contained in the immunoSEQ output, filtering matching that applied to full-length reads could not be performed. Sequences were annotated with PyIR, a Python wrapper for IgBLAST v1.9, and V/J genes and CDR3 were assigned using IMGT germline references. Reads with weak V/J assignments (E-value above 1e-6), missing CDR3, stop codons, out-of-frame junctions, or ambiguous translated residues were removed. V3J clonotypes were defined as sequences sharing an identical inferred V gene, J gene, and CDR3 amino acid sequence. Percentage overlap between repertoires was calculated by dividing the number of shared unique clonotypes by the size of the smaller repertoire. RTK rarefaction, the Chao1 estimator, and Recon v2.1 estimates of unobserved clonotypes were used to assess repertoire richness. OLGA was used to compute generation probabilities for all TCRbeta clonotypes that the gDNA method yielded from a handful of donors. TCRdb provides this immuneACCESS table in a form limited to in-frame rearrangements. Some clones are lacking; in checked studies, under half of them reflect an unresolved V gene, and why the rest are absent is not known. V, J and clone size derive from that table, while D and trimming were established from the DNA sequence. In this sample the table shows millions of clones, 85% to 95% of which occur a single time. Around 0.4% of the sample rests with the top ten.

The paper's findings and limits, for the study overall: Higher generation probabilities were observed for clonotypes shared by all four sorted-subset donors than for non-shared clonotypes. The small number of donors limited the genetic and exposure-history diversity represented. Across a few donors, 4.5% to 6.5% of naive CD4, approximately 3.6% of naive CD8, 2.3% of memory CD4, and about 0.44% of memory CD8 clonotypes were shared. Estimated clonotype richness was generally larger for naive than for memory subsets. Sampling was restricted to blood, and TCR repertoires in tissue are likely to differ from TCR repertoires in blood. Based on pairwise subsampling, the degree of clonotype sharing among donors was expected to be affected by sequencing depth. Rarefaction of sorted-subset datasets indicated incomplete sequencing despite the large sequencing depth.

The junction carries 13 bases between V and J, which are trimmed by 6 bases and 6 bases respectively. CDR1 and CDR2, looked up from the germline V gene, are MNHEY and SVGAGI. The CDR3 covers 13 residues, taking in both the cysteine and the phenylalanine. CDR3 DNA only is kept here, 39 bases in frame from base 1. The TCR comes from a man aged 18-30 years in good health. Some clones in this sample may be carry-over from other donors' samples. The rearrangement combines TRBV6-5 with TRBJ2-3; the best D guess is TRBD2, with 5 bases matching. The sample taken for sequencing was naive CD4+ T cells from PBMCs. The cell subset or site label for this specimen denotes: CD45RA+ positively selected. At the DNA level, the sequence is TGTGCCAGCAGCCCACTCACGGGGGATACGCAGTATTTT. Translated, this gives CASSPLTGDTQYF.